The following is a T cell receptor beta chain sequence with its context. Sequenced by immunoSEQ multiplex PCR; TCRdb stores in-frame clones only, minus some. Among tens of thousands of clones listed, over 80% were seen once. V lost 7 bases and J lost 4; bases outside the gene matches: 7. The CDR3 has 14 amino acids. Looked up from germline, CDR1 is MGHDK and CDR2 is SYGVNS. This entry comes from a study of siplizumab effects on memory and regulatory T cells. The sequencing sample was made of memory CD4+ T cells sorted from blood. V and J are TRBV25-1 and TRBJ2-5; 9 bases are a match to TRBD1. This sequence was found in a human donor in good health. DNA for the CDR3: TGTGCCAGCATGCCCCGGACAGGGGTAGAGACCCAGTACTTC. Amino acids: CASMPRTGVETQYF.